A selection of T cell receptor beta chains follows, all from one sample in a study of blood T cell repertoires in COVID-19. Profiled with immunoSEQ multiplex PCR; TCRdb holds only in-frame clones, not every one. The table lists 350,000 to 450,000 clones, 88% of them singletons, with less than 1.5% in the top ten. Material for sequencing was PBMCs or T cells enriched from blood (not recorded which). Receptors originate from a woman younger than 35 who had been exposed to COVID-19. CDR3s include the opening cysteine and the closing phenylalanine or tryptophan. The order of the fields is J gene, V gene, D gene, CDR3 length, clone size, CDR3 protein, CDR3 DNA. The D gene is left open where the match is weak. For some rows the clone size is stated as once, few or many, or as a class when expanded; others skip it.

TRBJ2-1 | TRBV4-1 | TRBD2 | 16 | - | CASSQSTSGAYNEQFF | TGCGCCAGCAGCCAATCGACTAGCGGGGCTTACAATGAGCAGTTCTTC
TRBJ2-7 | TRBV4-3 | - | 18 | - | CASSQDRPVDGGSYEQYF | TGCGCCAGCAGCCAAGATCGGCCCGTGGATGGAGGCTCCTACGAGCAGTACTTC
TRBJ2-7 | TRBV7-2 | TRBD2 | 17 | - | CASSLAGQRETLYEQYF | TGTGCCAGCAGCTTAGCGGGGCAGCGGGAAACTCTCTACGAGCAGTACTTC
TRBJ1-4 | TRBV5-8 | - | 15 | - | CASSLLRTVREKLFF | TGTGCCAGCAGCTTGCTCCGGACAGTACGTGAAAAACTGTTTTTT
TRBJ2-3 | TRBV19 | - | 13 | - | CASSPGGTDTQYF | TGTGCCAGTAGTCCAGGGGGGACAGATACGCAGTATTTT
TRBJ2-7 | TRBV27 | TRBD2 | 14 | - | CASSLPGGNYEQYF | TGTGCCAGCAGTTTACCCGGGGGGAACTACGAGCAGTACTTC
TRBJ2-3 | TRBV4-1 | TRBD1 | 15 | - | CASRRTGANTDTQYF | TGCGCCAGCAGGCGGACAGGGGCGAACACAGATACGCAGTATTTT
TRBJ1-5 | TRBV6-5 | - | 13 | - | CASSRGGNQPQHF | TGTGCCAGCAGCCGAGGGGGAAATCAGCCCCAGCATTTT
TRBJ2-1 | TRBV7-3 | - | 13 | once | CASSLRMAGEQFF | TGTGCCAGCAGCTTAAGGATGGCGGGTGAGCAGTTCTTC
TRBJ2-5 | TRBV5-4 | TRBD2 | 15 | - | CASRPSTSGGETQYF | TGTGCCAGCAGACCATCGACTAGCGGTGGGGAGACCCAGTACTTC
TRBJ2-7 | TRBV28 | TRBD2 | 15 | - | CASSLGASGGLEQYF | TGTGCCAGCAGTTTAGGGGCTAGCGGGGGGCTCGAGCAGTACTTC
TRBJ1-4 | TRBV10-3 | - | 19 | - | CAISDSPGQRLSGGEKLFF | TGTGCCATCAGTGATTCCCCCGGACAGCGCTTAAGCGGGGGGGAAAAACTGTTTTTT
TRBJ1-2 | TRBV12-3/TRBV12-4 | TRBD1 | 13 | - | CASSKGQGYGYTF | TGTGCCAGCAGCAAGGGACAGGGCTATGGCTACACCTTC